Shown below are 32 T cell receptor beta chains from a single sample sequenced in a study of neurological immune-mediated disorders. TCRdb processed the 5' RACE reads anew with MiXCR; each CDR3 protein has one entry. The data show tens of thousands of distinct CDR3 sequences, with 2.5% to 3% seen just once and over 0.95% held by the top ten. Material: PBMCs. These receptors originate from a woman in her 30s with multiple sclerosis.

This clonotype appeared many times. The rearrangement uses TRBV5-1 and TRBJ2-7; D is unresolved. V was cut by 5 bases and J by 5 bases, with 11 bases left in between. Germline V gives CDR1 SGHRS, CDR2 YFSETQ. CDR3 length: 12 amino acids. The CDR3, as DNA: TGCGCCAGCAGGGCGGCCTTCCACGAGCAGTACTTC. Its translation is CASRAAFHEQYF. The full variable domain, its missing parts supplied by reference TRBV5-1 and TRBJ2-7, is KAGVTQTPRYLIKTRGQQVTLSCSPISGHRSVSWYQQTPGQGLQFLFEYFSETQRNKGNFPGRFSGRQFSNSRSEMNVSTLELGDSALYLCASRAAFHEQYFGPGTRLTVT.

This clonotype came up many times. The chain joins TRBV11-1 to TRBJ2-3; 8 bases are a match to TRBD1. The length of the CDR3 is 15 residues. Germline trimming cut 5 bases from V and 3 bases from J; bases unmatched to any gene: 7. CDR1 and CDR2 from the germline V gene are SGHAT and FQDESV (reference sequence). This CDR3 is CASSPDRGGTDTQYF. The CDR3 coding sequence is TGTGCCAGCAGCCCCGACAGGGGAGGAACAGATACGCAGTATTTT.

The table lists this clonotype with many counts. The chain couples TRBV6-1 to TRBJ2-7; D perhaps matches TRBD2 (5 bases). The V end was cut by 7 bases, the J end by 3 bases, with 16 bases between. CDR3 size: 14 residues. Germline values: CDR1 MNHNS, CDR2 SASEGT. DNA of the CDR3: TGTGCCAGCACCCAAGGAGGAAGCTACTACGAGCAGTACTTC. Protein: CASTQGGSYYEQYF.

This clonotype was seen many times. V gene TRBV11-2 combines with J gene TRBJ2-5; D possibly corresponds to TRBD1 (5 bases). V dropped 7 bases and J dropped 2 bases, with 11 bases sitting between them. This CDR3 has 13 residues. Looked up from germline, CDR1 is SGHAT and CDR2 is FQNNGV. DNA of the CDR3: TGTGCCAGCACCCAACAGGTACAAGAGACCCAGTACTTC. Amino acids: CASTQQVQETQYF.

In this sample, this clonotype turned up a few times. A much larger clone differs from this one at a single base, so this may be a read error. Here the CDR3 reads CASCHGTLSANEQFF. The CDR3 nucleotides are TGTGCCAGCTGCCACGGGACTCTATCCGCCAATGAGCAGTTCTTC. The chain employs TRBV11-2 and TRBJ2-1; a weak D match, TRBD2 (6 bases). CDR3 length: 15 residues. The V gene lost 8 bases and the J gene lost 6 bases, with 20 bases spanning the gap. From germline, CDR1 is SGHAT and CDR2 FQNNGV.

This clonotype was picked up many times. The V and J genes are TRBV25-1 and TRBJ2-2, with TRBD2 matching 9 bases. The CDR3 totals 14 residues. V shed 4 bases, J shed 3 bases, and the junction held 0 bases outside the gene matches. Germline-derived CDR1 and CDR2 are MGHDK and SYGVNS. The DNA for the CDR3 is TGTGCCAGCAGTGGGACTAGCGACACCGGGGAGCTGTTTTTT. Encoded protein: CASSGTSDTGELFF.

This clonotype was recorded at least ten times. The chain joins TRBV20-1 to TRBJ2-3; maybe TRBD2 (5 bases). This CDR3 has 13 residues. Germline CDR1 DFQATT, CDR2 SNEGSKA (reference sequence). Deletions cut 5 bases from V and 5 bases from J, with 14 bases between. This CDR3 is CSARFGGGDTQYF. For the CDR3, the DNA is TGCAGTGCTCGGTTTGGAGGCGGAGATACGCAGTATTTT.

This clonotype was recorded many times. The chain joins TRBV6-2 or TRBV6-3 to TRBJ2-7; D unresolved. The length of the CDR3 is 13 residues. V was trimmed by 5 bases and J by 1 base, leaving 9 bases between them. Per germline, CDR1 MNHEY and CDR2 SVGEGT. CDR3 in DNA: TGTGCCAGCAGTACGGCGTCATCCTACGAGCAGTACTTC. Translation: CASSTASSYEQYF.

The table lists this clonotype with many counts. The CDR3 here is CSARVSGAPLHEQFF. CDR3 DNA sequence: TGCAGTGCTAGAGTTAGCGGGGCCCCTCTTCATGAGCAGTTCTTC. The V and J genes are TRBV20-1 and TRBJ2-1; 8 positions match TRBD2. The CDR3 has 15 residues. CDR1 DFQATT and CDR2 SNEGSKA come from the germline V gene (reference sequence). The V segment lost 1 base and the J segment 8 bases; nucleotides outside the gene matches: 10.

The table lists this clonotype with many counts. V usage is TRBV30 and J usage is TRBJ2-2, with D possibly TRBD2 on 5 matching bases. The V gene lost 4 bases and the J gene lost 4 bases, with 16 bases spanning the gap. CDR3 size: 15 residues. CDR1 is GTSNPN and CDR2 is SVGIG in the germline V gene (reference sequence). The CDR3 DNA follows: TGTGCCTGGACCCCTGGCAGCGGAGTCACCGGGGAGCTGTTTTTT. Protein sequence: CAWTPGSGVTGELFF.

This clonotype was seen at least ten times. V and J are TRBV6-2 or TRBV6-3 and TRBJ1-5, with 11 positions matching TRBD1. The CDR3 consists of 15 residues. CDR1 and CDR2 (germline): MNHEY, SVGEGT. The J segment lost 4 bases and the V segment lost 6 bases, leaving 5 bases of the junction unmatched. The CDR3 spells CASRKGTGGNQPQHF. CDR3 in DNA: TGTGCCAGCAGAAAAGGGACAGGGGGAAATCAGCCCCAGCATTTT.

This clonotype occurred many times. The gene calls are TRBV25-1 and TRBJ2-1, with 9 bases matching TRBD2. The CDR3 is 13 residues long. Per germline, CDR1 MGHDK and CDR2 SYGVNS. The ends lost 5 bases at V and 8 bases at J; junction bases unmatched: 4. In DNA, the CDR3 is TGTGCCAGCAGTCTAGCGGGAACGGATGAGCAGTTCTTC. It yields the protein CASSLAGTDEQFF.

This clonotype was found many times. The CDR3 loop is CASSFQATSGSAATDTQYF. The CDR3 region has the DNA TGTGCCAGCAGCTTCCAAGCGACTAGCGGGAGCGCGGCCACAGATACGCAGTATTTT. V usage is TRBV5-6 and J usage is TRBJ2-3; 12 nucleotides match TRBD2. This CDR3 is 19 amino acids long. Unmatched junction bases numbered 12, after V lost 2 bases and J lost 2 bases. CDR1 SGHDT and CDR2 YYEEEE come from the germline V gene.

This clonotype was picked up many times. The chain couples TRBV24-1 to TRBJ2-7; tentative D call: TRBD2 (7 bases). From germline, CDR1 is KGHDR and CDR2 SFDVKD. With 9 bases removed from V and 3 bases from J, the gap between germline ends came to 14 bases. The CDR3 has 13 amino acids. CDR3 nucleotides: TGTGCCACCGGGGAGGGGGAAGTCTACGAGCAGTACTTC. This translates into CATGEGEVYEQYF.

This clonotype was observed many times. The V and J genes are TRBV12-3 or TRBV12-4 and TRBJ2-3, with D unclear. V gave up 7 bases and J gave up 4 bases, with 9 bases separating them. CDR3 length equals 12 residues. The CDR3: CASKSGADTQYF. The CDR3 DNA sequence: TGTGCCAGCAAATCTGGGGCAGATACGCAGTATTTT.

Many counts were recorded for this clonotype. The chain employs TRBV5-6 and TRBJ1-2, with D tentatively TRBD1 (5 bases). From germline, CDR1 is SGHDT and CDR2 YYEEEE. The length of the CDR3 is 14 residues. The V end was cut by 2 bases, the J end by 8 bases, with 16 bases between. The DNA of the CDR3 is TGTGCCAGCAGCTTCCTACTGGGGGGAGACGGCTACACCTTC. As protein: CASSFLLGGDGYTF.

Many counts were recorded for this clonotype. The rearrangement links TRBV5-6 to TRBJ2-5, with D possibly matching TRBD2 (6 bases). V lost 4 bases to trimming and J lost 9 bases, with 16 bases between them. This CDR3 comprises 13 residues. Germline CDR1 reads SGHDT; CDR2 reads YYEEEE. In DNA form, the CDR3 reads TGTGCCAGCAGCAACCTGCAGGGCGGGGCCCAGTACTTC. It specifies CASSNLQGGAQYF.

This clonotype was recorded many times. This sequence joins TRBV20-1 and TRBJ2-7; 10 bases agree with TRBD2. CDR1 and CDR2 (germline): DFQATT, SNEGSKA (reference sequence). CDR3 size: 13 residues. V shed 0 bases and J 7 bases; nucleotides not matched to a gene: 3. The CDR3, as DNA: TGCAGTGCTAGAGAGCTAGCGGGAGTAGAGCAGTACTTC. Protein: CSARELAGVEQYF.

The table lists this clonotype with many counts. This rearrangement joins TRBV7-9 to TRBJ2-7; 7 nucleotides match TRBD2. The CDR3 extends over 13 amino acids. After removal of 1 base from V and 5 bases from J, the junction contained 2 bases not matched to a gene. CDR1 and CDR2 (germline): SEHNR, FQNEAQ (reference sequence). CDR3 sequence: CASSLGGGNEQYF. CDR3 in DNA: TGTGCCAGCAGCTTAGGGGGAGGGAACGAGCAGTACTTC.

Ten or more counts support this clonotype. CDR3 sequence: CSVEGTEGTGELFF. DNA of the CDR3: TGCAGCGTTGAAGGGACGGAAGGGACCGGGGAGCTGTTTTTT. The chain uses TRBV29-1 and TRBJ2-2; no clear D gene. The CDR3 length is 14 residues. Trimming cost V 1 base and J 5 bases, with 11 bases left between them. Germline V gene data show CDR1 as SQVTM and CDR2 as ANQGSEA.

This clonotype was seen ten or more times. J is TRBJ2-1 and V is TRBV4-3, with a tentative D call TRBD2 (6 bases). The CDR3 length is 14 residues. The V gene's germline CDR1 is LGHNA and CDR2 YSLEER. V lost 1 base, J lost 7 bases, and 11 bases lay in between. The DNA of the CDR3 is TGCGCCAGCAGCCAAGTTGGAGGGGCAAATGAGCAGTTCTTC. Protein: CASSQVGGANEQFF.

In this sample, this clonotype turned up many times. The V and J genes are TRBV14 and TRBJ1-2; no clear D gene. Germline assignment: CDR1 SGHDN and CDR2 FVKESK. Trimming shortened V by 1 base and J by 8 bases, and 11 bases separated the two germline ends. The CDR3 consists of 13 residues. For the CDR3, the DNA is TGTGCCAGCAGCCAAGGAGTGGTTAACGGCTACACCTTC. This translates into CASSQGVVNGYTF.

This clonotype has ten or more counts. This chain uses TRBV4-3 with TRBJ1-1; D gene uncertain. V lost 0 bases and J lost 4, with 12 bases in between. CDR1 and CDR2 from the germline V gene are LGHNA and YSLEER. The CDR3 consists of 15 residues. The CDR3 DNA sequence: TGCGCCAGCAGCCAAGATTCTGTCAGAGCCACTGAAGCTTTCTTT. Its protein is CASSQDSVRATEAFF.

This clonotype was recorded at least ten times. V gene TRBV20-1 combines with J gene TRBJ2-2; no reliable D call. The CDR3 has 13 amino acids. The germline V gene encodes CDR1 DFQATT and CDR2 SNEGSKA (reference sequence). The V end was cut by 3 bases, the J end by 5 bases, with 10 bases between. The CDR3 coding sequence is TGCAGTGCTAGGAGCTCCGGGACCGGGGAGCTGTTTTTT. It specifies CSARSSGTGELFF.

The table lists this clonotype with many counts. V and J are TRBV5-1 and TRBJ2-1; 7 bases line up with TRBD2. CDR1 is SGHRS and CDR2 is YFSETQ in the germline V gene. The CDR3 loop spans 14 amino acids. V lost 0 bases and J lost 7; bases outside the gene matches: 4. DNA for the CDR3: TGCGCCAGCAGCTTGGGACTAGCTGGGAATGAGCAGTTCTTC. Amino acids: CASSLGLAGNEQFF.

This clonotype was recorded at least ten times. This chain uses TRBV2 with TRBJ2-5, with 11 positions matching TRBD2. V dropped 4 bases and J dropped 6; count of bases not matched to a gene: 13. The V gene's germline CDR1 is SNHLY and CDR2 FYNNEI. This CDR3 region has 17 residues. CDR3 bases: TGTGCCAGCAGTGCTCAGGGGCTAGCGGGAGGTGGCAAGACCCAGTACTTC. This gives the protein CASSAQGLAGGGKTQYF.

This clonotype was seen at least ten times. The rearrangement uses TRBV9 and TRBJ2-1; D is undetermined. Trimming took 0 bases from V and 12 from J, leaving 16 bases between them. This CDR3 is 14 amino acids long. Germline values: CDR1 SGDLS, CDR2 YYNGEE. The CDR3 DNA sequence: TGTGCCAGCAGCGTAGAAAGAGGAGCGTCAGGGCAGTTCTTC. This sequence encodes CASSVERGASGQFF.

In this sample, this clonotype turned up many times. V and J are TRBV12-5 and TRBJ1-1, with TRBD1 matching 7 bases. CDR3 length equals 14 residues. V lost 6 bases, J lost 1 base, and 5 bases stayed unmatched. Germline assignment: CDR1 LGHNT and CDR2 FRNRAP. The CDR3 nucleotides are TGTGCTAGTGGACTACGGGACAGGAACACTGAAGCTTTCTTT. Residues: CASGLRDRNTEAFF.

This clonotype occurred many times. V and J are TRBV12-3 or TRBV12-4 and TRBJ2-7; the match to TRBD1 covers 7 bases. This CDR3 has 14 residues. Trimming at V came to 5 bases and at J to 6 bases, leaving 10 bases not matched to a gene. The CDR3 DNA follows: TGTGCCAGCAGTCCCACCGGGACAGCCTCCGAGCAGTACTTC. Protein product: CASSPTGTASEQYF.

This clonotype was picked up many times. The chain is built from TRBV20-1 and TRBJ1-4; no clear D. The CDR3 sequence is 13 residues long. Per the germline V gene, CDR1 is DFQATT and CDR2 is SNEGSKA (reference sequence). Trimming left V 0 bases short and J 5 bases short, with 7 bases between. CDR3 amino acids: CSAREGQNEKLFF. The CDR3 DNA reads as TGCAGTGCTAGAGAAGGGCAGAATGAAAAACTGTTTTTT.

The table lists this clonotype with many counts. This rearrangement joins TRBV20-1 to TRBJ1-2, with D unclear. Germline assignment: CDR1 DFQATT and CDR2 SNEGSKA (reference sequence). The CDR3 is 12 amino acids. V was cut by 1 base and J by 5 bases, with 8 bases left in between. CDR3 loop: CSARASGYGYTF. The CDR3 DNA reads TGCAGTGCTAGAGCCTCGGGGTATGGCTACACCTTC.

This clonotype has a count of ten or more. The chain has TRBV5-6 and TRBJ2-3; D may match TRBD1 or TRBD2 (5 bases each). The V gene lost 4 bases and the J gene lost 2 bases, with 17 bases spanning the gap. The germline V gene encodes CDR1 SGHDT and CDR2 YYEEEE. CDR3 length: 16 amino acids. Here the CDR3 DNA reads TGTGCCAGCAGCCCAGGGAGTAGCGCCCCCACAGATACGCAGTATTTT. The encoded protein is CASSPGSSAPTDTQYF.